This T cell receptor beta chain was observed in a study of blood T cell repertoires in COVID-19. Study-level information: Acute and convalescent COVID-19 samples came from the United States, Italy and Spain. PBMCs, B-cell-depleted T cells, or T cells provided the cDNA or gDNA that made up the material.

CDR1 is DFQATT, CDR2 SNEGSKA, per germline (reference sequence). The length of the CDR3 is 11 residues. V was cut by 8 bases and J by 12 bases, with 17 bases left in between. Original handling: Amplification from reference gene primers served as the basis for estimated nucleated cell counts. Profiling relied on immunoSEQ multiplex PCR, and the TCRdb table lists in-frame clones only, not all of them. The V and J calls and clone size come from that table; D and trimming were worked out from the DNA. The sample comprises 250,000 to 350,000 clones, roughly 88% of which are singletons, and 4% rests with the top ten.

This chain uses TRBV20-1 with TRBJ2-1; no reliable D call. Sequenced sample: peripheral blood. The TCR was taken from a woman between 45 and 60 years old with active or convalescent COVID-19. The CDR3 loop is CSLELPPGQFF. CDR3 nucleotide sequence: TGCAGTCTAGAGCTCCCCCCGGGGCAGTTCTTC.